These T cell receptor beta chains were read from a single sample in a study of blood T cell repertoires in COVID-19. Generated by immunoSEQ multiplex PCR, the TCRdb table keeps only in-frame clones and is missing some. The sample lists more than 200,000 clones; 88% were seen once. Source material: PBMCs or T cells enriched from blood (not recorded which). All receptors derive from a woman aged 25-40 years who had been exposed to COVID-19. The CDR3 runs from the conserved cysteine through the conserved F or W.

cdr3_aa j_call v_call cdr3_length
CASSIQGAITEAFF TRBJ1-1 TRBV19 14
CASRHSNPTYEQYF TRBJ2-7 TRBV27 14
CASSLGASLADTQYF TRBJ2-3 TRBV5-1 15
CASSSTGGPGEQYF TRBJ2-7 TRBV5-1 14
CASSLVDRASGNTIYF TRBJ1-3 TRBV11-2 16
CASSRGGGGEKLFF TRBJ1-4 TRBV19 14
CASSTSGRTGEQFF TRBJ2-1 TRBV5-1 14
CASSQGDPYEQYF TRBJ2-7 TRBV5-1 13
CASSVSGTESYEQYF TRBJ2-7 TRBV9 15
CASSPGTGGGQPQHF TRBJ1-5 TRBV9 15
CASSLGRGYSNQPQHF TRBJ1-5 TRBV7-2 16
CAISDPGGGEAPQHF TRBJ1-5 TRBV10-3 15
CASSSDTYRGTEDQETQYF TRBJ2-5 TRBV7-9 19
CASTIRGTGAGSPLHF TRBJ1-6 TRBV2 16
CASSQGRGRTEAFF TRBJ1-1 TRBV3-1/TRBV3-2 14
CASSQEAQGRETQYF TRBJ2-5 TRBV3-1/TRBV3-2 15
CASSDQREGSWYEQYF TRBJ2-7 TRBV10-1 16
CASSNGTPRGNTEAFF TRBJ1-1 TRBV19 16